These T cell receptor beta chains were read from a single sample in a study of siplizumab effects on memory and regulatory T cells. Only in-frame clones appear in the TCRdb table, and some are missing; sequencing was by immunoSEQ multiplex PCR. The table has 85,000 to 130,000 clones, 93% seen once; the top ten hold 0.62%. The sequenced sample was Tregs sorted from blood. These receptors came from a human donor in good health. CDR3s include the opening cysteine and the closing phenylalanine or tryptophan. The order of the fields is V gene, clone size, J gene, D gene, CDR3 protein, CDR3 DNA. D genes are given only for firm matches. Size is omitted from some rows. Given values are once, few, many or a class for expanded clones.

TRBV9,.,TRBJ2-5,TRBD1,CASSVGTGPQETQYF,TGTGCCAGCAGCGTAGGGACAGGGCCCCAAGAGACCCAGTACTTC
TRBV15,.,TRBJ1-3,.,CATSRDKGISGNTIYF,TGTGCCACCAGCAGAGATAAGGGGATCTCTGGAAACACCATATATTTT
TRBV12-5,.,TRBJ1-2,.,CASGTGPAFYGYTF,TGTGCTAGTGGTACCGGGCCGGCTTTCTATGGCTACACCTTC
TRBV6-5,.,TRBJ1-1,.,CASSYSGGRGTEAFF,TGTGCCAGCAGTTACTCAGGAGGGCGGGGGACTGAAGCTTTCTTT
TRBV21-1,few,TRBJ1-2,.,CAGQGHYGYTF,TGTGCCGGCCAGGGGCACTATGGCTACACCTTC
TRBV13,.,TRBJ2-7,TRBD1,CASSWGTGDSYEQYF,TGTGCCAGCAGCTGGGGGACAGGGGATTCCTACGAGCAGTACTTC
TRBV5-4,.,TRBJ1-6,.,CASSQASSYNSPLHF,TGTGCCAGCAGCCAGGCTAGCTCCTATAATTCACCCCTCCACTTT
TRBV29-1,.,TRBJ1-1,.,CSVEQGWNTEAFF,TGCAGCGTTGAACAGGGGTGGAACACTGAAGCTTTCTTT
TRBV10-3,once,TRBJ1-1,.,CAISNAGGGEAFF,TGTGCCATCAGTAATGCAGGTGGGGGGGAAGCTTTCTTT
TRBV6-5,.,TRBJ1-5,.,CASSYGTGGGQPQHF,TGTGCCAGCAGTTACGGGACGGGGGGCGGCCAGCCCCAGCATTTT
TRBV6-6,.,TRBJ2-5,.,CASSSPGTTETQYF,TGTGCCAGCAGTTCCCCCGGGACAACAGAGACCCAGTACTTC
TRBV6-1,once,TRBJ2-2,TRBD2,CASSEPGLAVTGELFF,TGTGCCAGCAGTGAACCGGGACTAGCCGTAACCGGGGAGCTGTTTTTT
TRBV11-1,.,TRBJ2-1,.,CASSRGWLSTYNEQFF,TGTGCCAGCAGCCGGGGGTGGCTCTCTACCTACAATGAGCAGTTCTTC
TRBV7-3,.,TRBJ1-2,.,CASSPPGQLNYGYTF,TGTGCCAGCAGCCCACCCGGACAGCTTAACTATGGCTACACCTTC
TRBV9,.,TRBJ2-7,TRBD2,CASSPGLAGGRSYEQYF,TGTGCCAGCAGCCCGGGACTAGCGGGAGGTAGGTCCTACGAGCAGTACTTC
TRBV4-2,once,TRBJ2-2,.,CASSQAGTNTGELFF,TGTGCCAGCAGCCAGGCAGGGACGAACACCGGGGAGCTGTTTTTT
TRBV6-1,.,TRBJ2-7,.,CASTRGRVYYEQYF,TGTGCCAGCACTCGGGGCAGGGTGTATTACGAGCAGTACTTC
TRBV5-1,.,TRBJ2-5,.,CASSFPGGGETQYF,TGCGCCAGCAGCTTCCCAGGGGGAGGAGAGACCCAGTACTTC
TRBV6-5,.,TRBJ2-1,TRBD2,CASKDGGRDNEQFF,TGTGCCAGCAAAGATGGCGGGAGGGACAATGAGCAGTTCTTC
TRBV10-3,.,TRBJ1-4,.,CAISEIEDNEKLFF,TGTGCCATCAGTGAGATTGAAGATAATGAAAAACTGTTTTTT
TRBV9,.,TRBJ2-2,.,CASSVQGRLTGELFF,TGTGCCAGCAGCGTACAGGGGAGACTAACCGGGGAGCTGTTTTTT
TRBV5-8,.,TRBJ1-2,TRBD1,CASRPGQVLYGYTF,TGTGCCAGCAGACCCGGACAGGTACTCTATGGCTACACCTTC
TRBV18,.,TRBJ2-3,.,CASSPRSSGRWGDTQYF,TGTGCCAGCTCACCCCGATCCTCGGGCCGTTGGGGAGATACGCAGTATTTT
TRBV6-1,.,TRBJ2-3,.,CASSEVFFTDTQYF,TGTGCCAGCAGTGAGGTCTTTTTCACAGATACGCAGTATTTT
TRBV30,.,TRBJ1-2,TRBD1,CAWSVTGGLGYTF,TGTGCCTGGAGTGTGACAGGGGGTTTAGGCTACACCTTC
TRBV30,.,TRBJ2-7,TRBD1,CAWGHDRAQYF,TGTGCCTGGGGACACGACAGGGCCCAGTACTTC
TRBV27,.,TRBJ1-5,.,CASSAGYSNQPQHF,TGTGCCAGCAGTGCGGGGTATAGCAATCAGCCCCAGCATTTT
TRBV9,.,TRBJ2-2,.,CATGCPGELFF,TGTGCCACCGGGTGCCCGGGGGAGCTGTTTTTT
TRBV19,.,TRBJ1-3,.,CATLPRGSPGNTIYF,TGTGCCACCCTGCCGCGGGGTAGTCCTGGAAACACCATATATTTT
TRBV18,once,TRBJ2-7,.,CASSPFGRDGQYF,TGTGCCAGCTCACCATTCGGTAGGGACGGGCAGTACTTC
TRBV18,.,TRBJ2-7,TRBD2,CASSSGLAGTEQYF,TGTGCCAGCTCATCGGGACTAGCGGGAACCGAGCAGTACTTC
TRBV15,.,TRBJ2-7,TRBD2,CATSRKGLAGGQYF,TGTGCCACCAGCAGAAAGGGACTAGCTGGGGGGCAGTACTTC
TRBV7-8,.,TRBJ1-3,.,CASSLWGRKYSGNTIYF,TGTGCCAGCAGCTTATGGGGCAGGAAGTACTCTGGAAACACCATATATTTT
TRBV21-1,.,TRBJ1-4,.,CASRGREKLFF,TGTGCCAGCAGGGGGAGGGAAAAACTGTTTTTT
TRBV4-3,.,TRBJ1-2,TRBD1,CASSQRVQGVTGGYTF,TGCGCCAGCAGCCAAAGAGTGCAGGGGGTGACGGGAGGCTACACCTTC
TRBV5-1,.,TRBJ1-5,TRBD1,CASSLRQGDQPQHF,TGCGCCAGCAGCTTAAGACAGGGCGATCAGCCCCAGCATTTT
TRBV2,.,TRBJ1-5,TRBD1,CASSEQGDNQPQHF,TGTGCCAGCAGTGAACAGGGGGACAATCAGCCCCAGCATTTT
TRBV2,once,TRBJ2-1,.,CASSEHNEQFF,TGTGCCAGCAGTGAACACAATGAGCAGTTCTTC
TRBV11-3,.,TRBJ1-3,.,CASSLDLTGGNTIYF,TGTGCCAGCAGCTTAGATCTGACAGGTGGAAACACCATATATTTT
TRBV2,.,TRBJ2-7,.,CASSEALRGQSFSYEQYF,TGTGCCAGCAGTGAAGCGCTTCGGGGTCAAAGCTTCTCCTACGAGCAGTACTTC
TRBV20-1,.,TRBJ2-7,.,CSAREYLEQYF,TGCAGTGCTAGAGAATACCTCGAGCAGTACTTC
TRBV29-1,once,TRBJ1-2,.,CSVERRRLANYGYTF,TGCAGCGTTGAAAGGCGTAGACTAGCTAACTATGGCTACACCTTC
TRBV2,.,TRBJ2-1,TRBD2,CASSPTSGRWNEQFF,TGTGCCAGCAGCCCGACTAGCGGGAGGTGGAATGAGCAGTTCTTC
TRBV5-1,.,TRBJ1-2,.,CASSLDEGTRTYGYTF,TGCGCCAGCAGCTTGGATGAAGGGACAAGGACTTATGGCTACACCTTC
TRBV10-2,.,TRBJ1-1,.,CASNGNTEAFF,TGCGCCAGCAACGGGAACACTGAAGCTTTCTTT
TRBV19,.,TRBJ2-6,.,CASSGTPNVLTF,TGTGCCAGCTCGGGGACTCCCAACGTCCTGACTTTC
TRBV6-1,.,TRBJ2-3,TRBD1,CASSARQGTDTQYF,TGTGCCAGCAGTGCCCGACAGGGGACAGATACGCAGTATTTT
TRBV10-2,.,TRBJ1-1,.,CASSGRLNTEAFF,TGCGCCAGCAGTGGACGTTTAAACACTGAAGCTTTCTTT
TRBV2,.,TRBJ2-7,TRBD2,CASSVATSGRGEQYF,TGTGCCAGCAGTGTAGCGACTAGCGGCCGTGGGGAGCAGTACTTC
TRBV9,.,TRBJ2-2,.,CASSVVGTPNTGELFF,TGTGCCAGCAGCGTAGTAGGGACCCCGAACACCGGGGAGCTGTTTTTT
TRBV5-6,.,TRBJ2-3,TRBD2,CASSPRGGGTDTQYF,TGTGCCAGCAGTCCCCGCGGGGGGGGAACAGATACGCAGTATTTT
TRBV5-4,.,TRBJ1-2,.,CASSLLGNYGYTF,TGTGCCAGCAGCTTGCTGGGCAACTATGGCTACACCTTC
TRBV13,.,TRBJ2-7,.,CASSPHGARGGYEQYF,TGTGCCAGCAGCCCCCATGGGGCAAGGGGGGGGTACGAGCAGTACTTC
TRBV5-1,.,TRBJ1-1,.,CASSLRGGSVPEAFF,TGCGCCAGCAGCCTCCGGGGAGGGTCGGTCCCTGAAGCTTTCTTT
TRBV7-8,once,TRBJ2-1,TRBD2,CASSFSRTSGSSGEQFF,TGTGCCAGCAGCTTTAGTCGGACTAGCGGGAGTAGTGGTGAGCAGTTCTTC
TRBV5-1,.,TRBJ1-2,TRBD1,CASSPTSGGSDGYTF,TGCGCCAGCAGCCCCACTTCAGGGGGCTCCGATGGCTACACCTTC
TRBV5-8,once,TRBJ1-3,.,CASSLPGAGNTIYF,TGTGCCAGCAGCTTGCCAGGGGCTGGAAACACCATATATTTT
TRBV5-1,.,TRBJ1-1,TRBD1,CASSNQGALTAFF,TGCGCCAGCAGCAACCAGGGGGCGCTTACCGCTTTCTTT
TRBV6-1,.,TRBJ1-5,TRBD1,CASSEDRGNPHSNQPQHF,TGTGCCAGCAGTGAAGACAGGGGCAACCCTCATAGCAATCAGCCCCAGCATTTT